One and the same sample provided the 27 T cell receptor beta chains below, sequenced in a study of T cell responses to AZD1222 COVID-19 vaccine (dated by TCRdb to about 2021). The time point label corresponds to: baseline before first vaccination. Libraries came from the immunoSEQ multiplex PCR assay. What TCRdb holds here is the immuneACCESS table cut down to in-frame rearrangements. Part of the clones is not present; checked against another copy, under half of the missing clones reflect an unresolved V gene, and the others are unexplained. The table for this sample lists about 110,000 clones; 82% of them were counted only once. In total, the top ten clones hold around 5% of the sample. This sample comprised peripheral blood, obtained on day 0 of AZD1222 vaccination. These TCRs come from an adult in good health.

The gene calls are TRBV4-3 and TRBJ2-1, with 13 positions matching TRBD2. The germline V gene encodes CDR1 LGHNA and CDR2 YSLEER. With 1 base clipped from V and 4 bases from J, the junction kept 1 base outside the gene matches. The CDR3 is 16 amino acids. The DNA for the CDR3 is TGCGCCAGCAGCCAAGTACTAGCGGGGGGGTACAATGAGCAGTTCTTC. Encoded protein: CASSQVLAGGYNEQFF.

The CDR3 coding sequence is TGTGCCAGTAGTGCGGGAGGTATCCTCACCGGGGAGCTGTTTTTT. Its translation: CASSAGGILTGELFF. V is TRBV19 and J is TRBJ2-2; TRBD2 aligns across 8 bases. With 5 bases clipped from V and 4 bases from J, the junction kept 6 bases outside the gene matches. The CDR3 contains 15 residues. The germline V gene has CDR1 LNHDA and CDR2 SQIVND (reference sequence).

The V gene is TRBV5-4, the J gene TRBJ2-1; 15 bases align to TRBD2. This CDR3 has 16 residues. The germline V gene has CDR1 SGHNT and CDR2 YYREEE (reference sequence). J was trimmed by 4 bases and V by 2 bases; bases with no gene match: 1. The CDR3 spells CASSFGLAGGYNEQFF. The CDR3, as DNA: TGTGCCAGCAGCTTCGGACTAGCGGGGGGGTACAATGAGCAGTTCTTC.

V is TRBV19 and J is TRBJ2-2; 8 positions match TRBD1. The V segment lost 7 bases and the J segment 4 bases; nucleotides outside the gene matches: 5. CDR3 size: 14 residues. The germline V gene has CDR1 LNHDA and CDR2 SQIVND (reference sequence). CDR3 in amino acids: CASTLDRGTGELFF. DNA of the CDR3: TGTGCCAGTACCCTAGACAGGGGCACCGGGGAGCTGTTTTTT.

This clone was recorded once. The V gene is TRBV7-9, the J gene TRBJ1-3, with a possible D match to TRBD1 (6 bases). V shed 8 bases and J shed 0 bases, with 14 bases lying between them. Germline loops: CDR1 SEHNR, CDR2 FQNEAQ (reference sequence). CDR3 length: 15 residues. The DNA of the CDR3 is TGTGCCAGCGACCCAGGGGCAGGCTCTGGAAACACCATATATTTT. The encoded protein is CASDPGAGSGNTIYF.

The CDR3 sequence: CATSRDFVPGTALSV. The CDR3 coding sequence is TGTGCCACCAGCAGAGATTTTGTACCGGGGACAGCGTTGTCTGTC. The chain employs TRBV15 and TRBJ2-7, with 7 positions matching TRBD1. Germline V gene sequence: CDR1 LNHNV, CDR2 YYDKDF (reference sequence). This CDR3 has 15 residues.

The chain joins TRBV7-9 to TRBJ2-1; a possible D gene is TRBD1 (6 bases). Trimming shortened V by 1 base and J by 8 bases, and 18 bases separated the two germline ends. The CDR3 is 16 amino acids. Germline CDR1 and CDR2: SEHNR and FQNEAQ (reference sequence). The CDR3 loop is CASSLGEGSGVHEQFF. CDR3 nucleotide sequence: TGTGCCAGCAGCTTAGGAGAGGGGTCAGGGGTACATGAGCAGTTCTTC.

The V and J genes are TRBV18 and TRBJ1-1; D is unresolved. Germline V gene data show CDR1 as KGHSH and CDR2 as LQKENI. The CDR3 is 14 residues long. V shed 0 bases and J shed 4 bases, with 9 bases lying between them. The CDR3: CASSPPRGLTEAFF. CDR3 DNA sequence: TGTGCCAGCTCACCACCCCGAGGGCTCACTGAAGCTTTCTTT.

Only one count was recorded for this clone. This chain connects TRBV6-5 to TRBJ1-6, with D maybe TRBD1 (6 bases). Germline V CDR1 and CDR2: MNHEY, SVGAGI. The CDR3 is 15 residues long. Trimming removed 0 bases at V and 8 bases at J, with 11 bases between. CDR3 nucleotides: TGTGCCAGCAGTTACTCAACAGGGAGAGATTCACCCCTCCACTTT. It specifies CASSYSTGRDSPLHF.

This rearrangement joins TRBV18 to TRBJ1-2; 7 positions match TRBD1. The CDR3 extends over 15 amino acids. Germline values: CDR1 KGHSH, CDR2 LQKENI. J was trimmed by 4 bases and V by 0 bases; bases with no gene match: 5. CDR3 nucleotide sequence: TGTGCCAGCTCACCACCTCGGGCAGGGGGCTATGGCTACACCTTC. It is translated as CASSPPRAGGYGYTF.

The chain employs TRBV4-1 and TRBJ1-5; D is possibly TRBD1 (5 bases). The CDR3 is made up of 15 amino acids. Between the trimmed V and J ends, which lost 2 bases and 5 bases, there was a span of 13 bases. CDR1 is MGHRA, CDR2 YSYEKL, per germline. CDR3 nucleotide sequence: TGCGCCAGCAGCCAATCTACAGGCTCCCATCAGCCCCAGCATTTT. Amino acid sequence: CASSQSTGSHQPQHF.

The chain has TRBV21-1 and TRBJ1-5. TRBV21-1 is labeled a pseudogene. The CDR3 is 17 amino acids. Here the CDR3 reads CASSKEGGVSSNQPQHF. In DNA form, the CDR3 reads TGTGCCAGCAGCAAAGAAGGAGGGGTTTCAAGCAATCAGCCCCAGCATTTT.

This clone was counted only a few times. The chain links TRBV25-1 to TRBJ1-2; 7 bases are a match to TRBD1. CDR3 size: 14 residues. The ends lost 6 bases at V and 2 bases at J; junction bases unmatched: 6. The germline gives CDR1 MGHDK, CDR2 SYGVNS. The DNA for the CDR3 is TGTGCCAGCAGGCTGACAGGGCACAACTATGGCTACACCTTC. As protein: CASRLTGHNYGYTF.

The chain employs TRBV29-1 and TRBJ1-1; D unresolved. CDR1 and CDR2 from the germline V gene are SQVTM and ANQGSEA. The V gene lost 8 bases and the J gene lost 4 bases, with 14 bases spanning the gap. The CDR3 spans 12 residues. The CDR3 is CSTKSGITEAFF. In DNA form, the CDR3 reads TGCAGCACTAAATCGGGGATCACTGAAGCTTTCTTT.

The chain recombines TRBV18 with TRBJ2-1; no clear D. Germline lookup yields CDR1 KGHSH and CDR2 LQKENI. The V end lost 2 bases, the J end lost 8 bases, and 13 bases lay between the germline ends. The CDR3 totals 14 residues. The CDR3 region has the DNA TGTGCCAGCTCACCAGGGGTTCCGGTGGATGAGCAGTTCTTC. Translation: CASSPGVPVDEQFF.

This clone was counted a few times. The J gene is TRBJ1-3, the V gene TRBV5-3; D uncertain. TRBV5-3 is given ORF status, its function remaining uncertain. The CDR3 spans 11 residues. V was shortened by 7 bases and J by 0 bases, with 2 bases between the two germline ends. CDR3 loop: CARYSGNTIYF. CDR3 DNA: TGTGCCAGATACTCTGGAAACACCATATATTTT.

DNA of the CDR3: TGTGCCAGCAGTTACGGGACAGGGGGCGCTGGCTATGGCTACACCTTC. This translates into CASSYGTGGAGYGYTF. The V call is TRBV6-2 or TRBV6-3, the J call TRBJ1-2; TRBD1 agrees at 12 bases. Germline values: CDR1 MNHEY, CDR2 SVGEGT. V was clipped by 2 bases and J by 4 bases; unmatched bases: 5. CDR3 length equals 16 residues.

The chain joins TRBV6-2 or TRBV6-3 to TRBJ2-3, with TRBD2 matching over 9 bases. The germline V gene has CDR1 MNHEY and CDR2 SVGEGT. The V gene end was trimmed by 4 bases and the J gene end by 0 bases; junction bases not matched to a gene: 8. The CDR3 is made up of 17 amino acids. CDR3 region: CASSWVSGGASTDTQYF. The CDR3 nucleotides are TGTGCCAGCAGTTGGGTTAGCGGGGGTGCTAGCACAGATACGCAGTATTTT.

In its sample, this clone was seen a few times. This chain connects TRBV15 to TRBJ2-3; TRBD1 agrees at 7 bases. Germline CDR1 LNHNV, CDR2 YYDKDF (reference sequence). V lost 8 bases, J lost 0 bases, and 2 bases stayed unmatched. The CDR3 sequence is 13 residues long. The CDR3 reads CATSGGSTDTQYF. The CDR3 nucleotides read TGTGCCACCTCAGGGGGAAGCACAGATACGCAGTATTTT.

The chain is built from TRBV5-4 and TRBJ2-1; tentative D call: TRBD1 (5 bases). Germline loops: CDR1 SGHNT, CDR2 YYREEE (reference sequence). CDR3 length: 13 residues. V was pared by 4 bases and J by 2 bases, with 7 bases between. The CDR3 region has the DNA TGTGCCAGCAGCCCGGACACCTACAATGAGCAGTTCTTC. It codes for CASSPDTYNEQFF.

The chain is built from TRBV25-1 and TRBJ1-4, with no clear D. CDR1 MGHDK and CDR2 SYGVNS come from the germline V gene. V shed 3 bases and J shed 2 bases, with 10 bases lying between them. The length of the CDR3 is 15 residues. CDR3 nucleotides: TGTGCCAGCAGTGACCCTCGAGCTACTAATGAAAAACTGTTTTTT. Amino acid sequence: CASSDPRATNEKLFF.

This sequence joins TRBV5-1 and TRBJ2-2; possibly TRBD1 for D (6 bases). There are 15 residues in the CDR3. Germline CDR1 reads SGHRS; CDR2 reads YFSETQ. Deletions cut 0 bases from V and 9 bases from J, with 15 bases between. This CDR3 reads CASSLADRPSRELFF. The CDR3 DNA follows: TGCGCCAGCAGCTTGGCAGACAGGCCCTCCAGGGAGCTGTTTTTT.

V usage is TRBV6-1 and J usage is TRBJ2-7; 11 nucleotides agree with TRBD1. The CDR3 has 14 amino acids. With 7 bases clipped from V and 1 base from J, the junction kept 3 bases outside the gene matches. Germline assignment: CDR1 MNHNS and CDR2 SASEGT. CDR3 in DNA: TGTGCCAGCACTGGACAGGGGGCTTCCTACGAGCAGTACTTC. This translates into CASTGQGASYEQYF.

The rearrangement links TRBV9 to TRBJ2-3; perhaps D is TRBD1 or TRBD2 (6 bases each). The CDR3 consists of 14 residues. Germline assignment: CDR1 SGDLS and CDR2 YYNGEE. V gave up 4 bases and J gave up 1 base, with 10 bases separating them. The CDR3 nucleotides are TGTGCCAGCAGCTTTAGGGGGGGCACAGATACGCAGTATTTT. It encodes CASSFRGGTDTQYF. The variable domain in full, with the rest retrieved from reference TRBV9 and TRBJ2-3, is DSGVTQTPKHLITATGQRVTLRCSPRSGDLSVYWYQQSLDQGLQFLIQYYNGEERAKGNILERFSAQQFPDLHSELNLSSLELGDSALYFCASSFRGGTDTQYFGPGTRLTVL.

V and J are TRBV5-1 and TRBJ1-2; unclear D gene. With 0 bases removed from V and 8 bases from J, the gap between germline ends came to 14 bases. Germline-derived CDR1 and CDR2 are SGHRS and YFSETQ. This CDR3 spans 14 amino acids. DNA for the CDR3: TGCGCCAGCAGCTTGGATACTAGCCTGGGGGGCTACACCTTC. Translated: CASSLDTSLGGYTF.

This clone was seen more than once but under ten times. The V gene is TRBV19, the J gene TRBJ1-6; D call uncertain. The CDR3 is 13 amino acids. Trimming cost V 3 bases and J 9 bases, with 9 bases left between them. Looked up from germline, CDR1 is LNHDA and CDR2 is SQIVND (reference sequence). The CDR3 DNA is TGTGCCAGTAGTATGGGCGTAGGTTCACCCCTCCACTTT. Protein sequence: CASSMGVGSPLHF.

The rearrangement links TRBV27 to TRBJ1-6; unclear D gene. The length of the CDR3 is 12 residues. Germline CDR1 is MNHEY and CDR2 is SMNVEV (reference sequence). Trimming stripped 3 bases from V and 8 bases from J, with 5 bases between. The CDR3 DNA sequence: TGTGCCAGCAGTTTTCAGTATTCACCCCTCCACTTT. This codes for CASSFQYSPLHF.